Listed below are T cell receptor beta chains from one sample, sequenced in a study of blood T cell repertoires in COVID-19. Repertoires were generated with immunoSEQ multiplex PCR, while TCRdb's copy carries only in-frame clones and drops some. The sample holds some 150,000 clones, 70% to 90% seen once. The sample was peripheral blood. Receptors were obtained from a woman aged 60 to 75 with COVID-19, enrolled during active disease. Both conserved end residues are part of each CDR3. Fields, in order: J gene, V gene, CDR3 length, CDR3 protein.

TRBJ2-3,TRBV7-8,19,CASSLPSGGVKPSTDTQYF
TRBJ1-4,TRBV19,15,CASSIDLGVREKLFF
TRBJ1-2,TRBV6-5,13,CASKQPENYGYTF
TRBJ1-2,TRBV15,18,CATSRDWGGILRTYGYTF
TRBJ1-1,TRBV14,13,CASHDAEGAEAFF
TRBJ1-2,TRBV6-5,12,CASSPGGGGYTF
TRBJ1-6,TRBV7-2,16,CASTRRGEDRNSPLHF
TRBJ2-2,TRBV2,15,CASSDSGGASGELFF
TRBJ2-2,TRBV6-1,15,CASSELAGGPGELFF
TRBJ2-5,TRBV14,14,CASSFGQAGETQYF
TRBJ2-3,TRBV4-1,12,CASSQPVDTQYF
TRBJ1-1,TRBV5-8,14,CASSLRGVNTEAFF
TRBJ2-1,TRBV5-6,15,CASSPRGLSYNEQFF
TRBJ2-1,TRBV5-5,19,CASSHISGTSGGSYNEQFF
TRBJ1-2,TRBV2,13,CASSVDSTIGYTF
TRBJ2-7,TRBV15,15,CATSREKGIYYEQYF
TRBJ1-2,TRBV7-3,15,CASSLFGQGAYGYTF
TRBJ1-1,TRBV18,15,CASQRSGAMNTEAFF
TRBJ1-1,TRBV6-5,15,CASSYGGQGESEAFF
TRBJ1-2,TRBV19,13,CASTNRAMYGYTF
TRBJ1-2,TRBV29-1,14,CSGVTGPGSDDYTF
TRBJ1-1,TRBV3-1/TRBV3-2,13,CASSQDRAFEAFF
TRBJ1-5,TRBV4-1,18,CASSQDLVITGLNQPQHF
TRBJ1-2,TRBV4-2,12,CASTQGGGGYTF
TRBJ2-2,TRBV10-3,13,CAIRGPMTGELFF
TRBJ2-3,TRBV15,16,CATSRDTSGGGGTQYF
TRBJ2-1,TRBV4-3,13,CASSQIAGIEQFF
TRBJ1-5,TRBV4-1,15,CASSLQEASNQPQHF
TRBJ2-5,TRBV4-1,15,CASSVSGGAYQTQYF
TRBJ2-7,TRBV16,17,CASSQSRAAGGYYEQYF
TRBJ2-5,TRBV2,15,CASNARTSGGTAQYF
TRBJ2-3,TRBV6-1,17,CASSEMIGRGGPDTQYF
TRBJ2-7,TRBV27,15,CASSLGASGVDEQYF
TRBJ1-1,TRBV7-3,14,CASSREAENTEAFF
TRBJ1-5,TRBV6-2/TRBV6-3,18,CASSPVPGLIWSNQPQHF
TRBJ2-5,TRBV5-3,11,CARSLRETQYF
TRBJ2-4,TRBV19,16,CASSITGELAKNIQYF
TRBJ2-5,TRBV4-1,15,CASSQGQGATETQYF
TRBJ2-5,TRBV5-1,16,CASSPEGPTSRETQYF
TRBJ1-4,TRBV18,15,CASSADTSTNEKLFF
TRBJ2-2,TRBV2,14,CASLNRGPSGELFF
TRBJ1-5,TRBV27,14,CASSLLGGTQPQHF
TRBJ1-3,TRBV4-1,15,CASSQDDSSGNTIYF
TRBJ2-5,TRBV2,14,CASSEGGLGETQYF
TRBJ2-2,TRBV5-1,12,CASRRGTGELFF
TRBJ2-3,TRBV12-3/TRBV12-4,12,CASSAPGGTQYF
TRBJ1-1,TRBV5-1,15,CASSPPGQWNTEAFF
TRBJ2-2,TRBV10-3,14,CAIRPGHLAGELFF
TRBJ2-7,TRBV27,14,CASSQMGAGSEQYF
TRBJ2-7,TRBV4-2,14,CASSPSGISDEQYF
TRBJ1-2,TRBV12-3/TRBV12-4,11,CASSLQYGYTF
TRBJ1-1,TRBV19,13,CASSGGAGTEAFF